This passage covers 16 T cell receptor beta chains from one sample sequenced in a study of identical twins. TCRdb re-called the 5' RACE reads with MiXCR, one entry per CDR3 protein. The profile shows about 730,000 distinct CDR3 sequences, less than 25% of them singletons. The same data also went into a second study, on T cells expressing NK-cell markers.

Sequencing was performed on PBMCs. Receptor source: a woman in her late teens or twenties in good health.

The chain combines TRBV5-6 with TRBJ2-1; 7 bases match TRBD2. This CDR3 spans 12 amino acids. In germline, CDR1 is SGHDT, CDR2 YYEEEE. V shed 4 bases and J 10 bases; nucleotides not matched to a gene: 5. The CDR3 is CASSPPAGEQFF. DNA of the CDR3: TGTGCCAGCAGCCCCCCAGCGGGGGAGCAGTTCTTC. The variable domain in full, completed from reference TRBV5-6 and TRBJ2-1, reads DAGVTQSPTHLIKTRGQQVTLRCSPKSGHDTVSWYQQALGQGPQFIFQYYEEEERQRGNFPDRFSGHQFPNYSSELNVNALLLGDSALYLCASSPPAGEQFFGPGTRLTVL.

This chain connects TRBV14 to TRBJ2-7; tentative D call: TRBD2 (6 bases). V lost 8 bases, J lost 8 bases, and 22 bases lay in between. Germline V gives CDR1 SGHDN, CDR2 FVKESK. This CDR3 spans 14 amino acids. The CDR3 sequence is CASSPVGGAAQQYF. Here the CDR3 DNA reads TGTGCCAGCTCCCCAGTGGGGGGAGCCGCCCAGCAGTACTTC. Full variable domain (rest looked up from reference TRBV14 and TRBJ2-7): EAGVTQFPSHSVIEKGQTVTLRCDPISGHDNLYWYRRVMGKEIKFLLHFVKESKQDESGMPNNRFLAERTGGTYSTLKVQPAELEDSGVYFCASSPVGGAAQQYFGPGTRLTVT.

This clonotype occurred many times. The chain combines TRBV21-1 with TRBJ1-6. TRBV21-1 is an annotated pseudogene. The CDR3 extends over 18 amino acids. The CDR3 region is CASSKEGDNSKLGSPLHF. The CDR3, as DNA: TGTGCCAGCAGCAAAGAAGGAGACAACAGCAAGCTGGGTTCACCCCTCCACTTT.

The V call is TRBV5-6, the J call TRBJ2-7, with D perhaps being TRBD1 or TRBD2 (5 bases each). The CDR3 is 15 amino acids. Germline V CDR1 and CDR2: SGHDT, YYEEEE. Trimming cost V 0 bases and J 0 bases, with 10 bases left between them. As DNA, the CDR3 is TGTGCCAGCAGCTTGGGAGGGACCCCCTCCTACGAGCAGTACTTC. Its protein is CASSLGGTPSYEQYF. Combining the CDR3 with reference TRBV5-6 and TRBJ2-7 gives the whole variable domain DAGVTQSPTHLIKTRGQQVTLRCSPKSGHDTVSWYQQALGQGPQFIFQYYEEEERQRGNFPDRFSGHQFPNYSSELNVNALLLGDSALYLCASSLGGTPSYEQYFGPGTRLTVT.

The CDR3 is CAISEQGAHEQYF. CDR3 bases: TGTGCCATCAGTGAGCAGGGAGCTCACGAGCAGTACTTC. The chain joins TRBV10-3 to TRBJ2-7; the D call may be TRBD1 or TRBD2 (5 bases each). This CDR3 is built from 13 residues. CDR1 ENHRY and CDR2 SYGVKD come from the germline V gene. The V gene lost 2 bases and the J gene lost 5 bases, with 10 bases spanning the gap.

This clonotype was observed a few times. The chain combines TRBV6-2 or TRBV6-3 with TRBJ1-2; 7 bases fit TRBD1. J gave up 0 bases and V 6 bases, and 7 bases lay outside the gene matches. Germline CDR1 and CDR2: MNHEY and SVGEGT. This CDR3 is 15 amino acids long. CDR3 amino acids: CASSGPGTANYGYTF. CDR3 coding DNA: TGTGCCAGCAGCGGCCCAGGGACAGCTAACTATGGCTACACCTTC.

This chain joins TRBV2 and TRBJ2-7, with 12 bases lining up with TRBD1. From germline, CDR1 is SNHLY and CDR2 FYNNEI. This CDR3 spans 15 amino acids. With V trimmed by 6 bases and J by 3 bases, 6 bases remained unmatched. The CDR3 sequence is CASRPGTGGFYEQYF. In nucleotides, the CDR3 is TGTGCCAGCAGGCCCGGGACAGGGGGCTTCTACGAGCAGTACTTC.

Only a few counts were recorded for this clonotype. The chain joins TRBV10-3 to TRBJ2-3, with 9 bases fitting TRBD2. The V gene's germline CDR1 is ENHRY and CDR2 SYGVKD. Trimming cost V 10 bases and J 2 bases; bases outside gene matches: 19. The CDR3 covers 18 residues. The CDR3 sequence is CATTNFHGGRGLTDTQYF. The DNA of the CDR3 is TGTGCCACTACCAACTTCCACGGCGGGAGGGGCCTCACAGATACGCAGTATTTT.

CDR3 coding DNA: TGTGCCAGCAGCGGTGGGACTAGCGGGGGGGATACGCAGTATTTT. It specifies CASSGGTSGGDTQYF. This chain connects TRBV7-6 to TRBJ2-3; 15 bases match TRBD2. Germline V lookup: CDR1 SGHVS, CDR2 FNYEAQ. The CDR3 extends over 15 amino acids. V trimming: 5 bases; J trimming: 6 bases; junction bases outside the gene matches: 3. Combining the CDR3 with reference TRBV7-6 and TRBJ2-3 gives the whole variable domain GAGVSQSPRYKVTKRGQDVALRCDPISGHVSLYWYRQALGQGPEFLTYFNYEAQQDKSGLPNDRFSAERPEGSISTLTIQRTEQRDSAMYRCASSGGTSGGDTQYFGPGTRLTVL.

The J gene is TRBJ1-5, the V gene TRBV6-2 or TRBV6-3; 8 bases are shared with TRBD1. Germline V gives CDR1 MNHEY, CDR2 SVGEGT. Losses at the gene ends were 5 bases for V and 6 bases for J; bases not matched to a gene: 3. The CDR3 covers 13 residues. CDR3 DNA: TGTGCCAGCAGTCAGACAGGGGCTCAGCCCCAGCATTTT. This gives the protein CASSQTGAQPQHF.

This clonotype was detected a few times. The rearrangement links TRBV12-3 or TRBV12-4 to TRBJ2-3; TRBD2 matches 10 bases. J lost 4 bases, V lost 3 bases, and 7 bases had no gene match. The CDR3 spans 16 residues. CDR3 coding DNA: TGTGCCAGCAGTTTTGTGGTAGCGGGGGGCGCAGATACGCAGTATTTT. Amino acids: CASSFVVAGGADTQYF.

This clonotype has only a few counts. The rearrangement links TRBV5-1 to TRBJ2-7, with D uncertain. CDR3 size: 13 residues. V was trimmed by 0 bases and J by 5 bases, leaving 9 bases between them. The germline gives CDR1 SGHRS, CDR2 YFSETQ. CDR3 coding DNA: TGCGCCAGCAGCTTGGACTCGGGCAACGAGCAGTACTTC. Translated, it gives CASSLDSGNEQYF. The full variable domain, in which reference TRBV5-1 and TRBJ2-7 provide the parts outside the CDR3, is KAGVTQTPRYLIKTRGQQVTLSCSPISGHRSVSWYQQTPGQGLQFLFEYFSETQRNKGNFPGRFSGRQFSNSRSEMNVSTLELGDSALYLCASSLDSGNEQYFGPGTRLTVT.

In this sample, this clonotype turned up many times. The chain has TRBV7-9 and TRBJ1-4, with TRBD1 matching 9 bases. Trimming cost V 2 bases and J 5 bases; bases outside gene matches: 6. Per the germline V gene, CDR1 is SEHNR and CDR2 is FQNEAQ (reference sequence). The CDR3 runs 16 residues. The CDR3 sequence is CASSLTPGQGNEKLFF. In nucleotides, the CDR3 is TGTGCCAGCAGCTTAACTCCGGGACAGGGCAATGAAAAACTGTTTTTT.

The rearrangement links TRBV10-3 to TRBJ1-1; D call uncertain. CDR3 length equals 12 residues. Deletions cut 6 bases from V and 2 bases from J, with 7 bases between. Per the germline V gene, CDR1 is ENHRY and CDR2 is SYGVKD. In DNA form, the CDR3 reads TGTGCCATCAGCATCTCTAACACTGAAGCTTTCTTT. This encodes CAISISNTEAFF.

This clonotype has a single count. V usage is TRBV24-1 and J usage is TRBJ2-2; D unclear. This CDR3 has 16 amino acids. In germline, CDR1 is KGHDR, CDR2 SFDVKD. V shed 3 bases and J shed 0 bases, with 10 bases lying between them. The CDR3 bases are TGTGCCACCAGTGATACCTCGACCCCGAACACCGGGGAGCTGTTTTTT. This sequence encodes CATSDTSTPNTGELFF.

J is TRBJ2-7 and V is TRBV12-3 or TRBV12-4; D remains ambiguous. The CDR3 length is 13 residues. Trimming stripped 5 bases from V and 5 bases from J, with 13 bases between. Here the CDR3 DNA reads TGTGCCAGCAGTCCCAGTAGGGTTGACGAGCAGTACTTC. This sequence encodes CASSPSRVDEQYF.